This record concerns one T cell receptor (beta chain) sequence. The target antigen is unknown. The V and J ends lost 3 bases and 2 bases, in that order; junction bases with no gene match: 7. The germline CDR1 and CDR2 sequences are SGHRS and YFSETQ. CDR3 length equals 16 residues. Through a sample-barcoded 5' primer and a J-beta primer mix, a second PCR was run for roughly 7 to 12 cycles. One entry per CDR3 protein results from TCRdb running MiXCR on the 5' RACE reads. The repertoire holds about 1,600,000 distinct CDR3 sequences, approximately 38% seen once, with 7.9% in the top ten. The data are from a study of blood T cells in healthy people across ages. Study-level findings and limits: Long-lived and aged donors differed, with more naive CD4+ cells and higher diversity in the long-lived. Researchers said unsorted PBMCs prevented a conclusive naive versus antigen-experienced comparison.

This TCR derives from a woman aged 18-29 years in good health. The chain couples TRBV5-1 to TRBJ2-3; 9 positions match TRBD2. Sequenced sample: blood. The CDR3 here is CASSSLAGVPTDTQYF. CDR3 DNA sequence: TGCGCCAGCAGCTCCTTAGCGGGAGTACCCACAGATACGCAGTATTTT.